Sequencing of this TCR beta chain was carried out in a study of response to subunit inactivated influenza vaccine. TCRdb reprocessed the RT-PCR reads via MiXCR and lists one record per CDR3 protein. The sample includes a few hundred thousand distinct CDR3 sequences, approximately 15% of them seen just once. Regarding the study as a whole: Few additional T cells are recruited per seasonal influenza vaccination, authors suggested.

This clonotype was recorded many times. The antigen remains unidentified. The specimen was PBMCs from blood, collected 11 to 12 days after vaccination. The receptor comes from a man aged 45-65 years who received an inactivated influenza vaccine.

Here the CDR3 DNA reads TGTGCCAGCAGCTTCACTGACAGCAAAAACATTCAGTACTTC. Encoded protein: CASSFTDSKNIQYF. The V call is TRBV7-2, the J call TRBJ2-4; D possibly corresponds to TRBD1 (5 bases). Germline V gene lookup returns CDR1 SGHTA and CDR2 FQGNSA. Deletions cut 3 bases from V and 3 bases from J, with 9 bases between. CDR3 length: 14 amino acids.